This TCR beta chain was sequenced in a study of blood T cell repertoires in COVID-19. Study as a whole: Acute-phase and convalescent COVID-19 samples originated in the United States, Italy and Spain.

The trim removed 5 bases at V and 4 bases at J, leaving 8 bases unmatched. Per the germline V gene, CDR1 is MDHEN and CDR2 is SYDVKM. The CDR3 totals 16 residues. In the authors' workflow: Amplification from reference gene primers served as the basis for estimated nucleated cell counts. The protocol was immunoSEQ multiplex PCR, while the TCRdb copy is restricted to in-frame clones and leaves out a portion. From that table come the V and J calls and clone size; the DNA was used to work out D and trimming. The sample shows under 85,000 clones, 75% to 90% of them seen only once. This receptor was obtained from a man older than 75 with acute or convalescent COVID-19. The V call is TRBV28, the J call TRBJ2-2; TRBD2 agrees at 9 bases. Sequenced input: peripheral blood. The DNA for the CDR3 is TGTGCCAGCAGTCTTGTGGGGACTAGCCGCACCGGGGAGCTGTTTTTT. Translation gives CASSLVGTSRTGELFF.